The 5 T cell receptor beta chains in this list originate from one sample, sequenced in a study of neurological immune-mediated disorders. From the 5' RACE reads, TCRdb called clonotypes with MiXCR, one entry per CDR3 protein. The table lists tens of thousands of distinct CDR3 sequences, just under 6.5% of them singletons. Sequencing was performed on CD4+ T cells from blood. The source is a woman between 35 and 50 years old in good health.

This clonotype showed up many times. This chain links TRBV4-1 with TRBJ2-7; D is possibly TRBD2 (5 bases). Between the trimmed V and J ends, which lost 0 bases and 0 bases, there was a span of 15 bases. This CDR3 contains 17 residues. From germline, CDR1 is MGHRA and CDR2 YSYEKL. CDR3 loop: CASSQEAGAASSYEQYF. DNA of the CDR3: TGCGCCAGCAGCCAAGAAGCAGGAGCGGCTAGCTCCTACGAGCAGTACTTC.

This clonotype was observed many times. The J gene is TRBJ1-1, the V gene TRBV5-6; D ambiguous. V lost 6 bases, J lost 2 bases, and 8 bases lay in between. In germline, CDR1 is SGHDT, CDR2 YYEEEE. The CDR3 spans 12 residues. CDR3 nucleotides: TGTGCCAGCACTCGCGGCAACACTGAAGCTTTCTTT. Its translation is CASTRGNTEAFF.

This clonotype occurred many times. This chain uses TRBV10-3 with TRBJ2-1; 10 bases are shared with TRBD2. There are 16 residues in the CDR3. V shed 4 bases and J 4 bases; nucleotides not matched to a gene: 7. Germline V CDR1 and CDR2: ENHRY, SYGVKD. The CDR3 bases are TGTGCCATCAGTGCCTCTAGCGGGAGTTTATACAATGAGCAGTTCTTC. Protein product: CAISASSGSLYNEQFF.

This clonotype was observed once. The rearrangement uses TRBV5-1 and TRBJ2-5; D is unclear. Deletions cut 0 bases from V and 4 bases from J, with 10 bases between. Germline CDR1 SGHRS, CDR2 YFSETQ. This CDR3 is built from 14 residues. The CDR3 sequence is CASSLAWVGETQYF. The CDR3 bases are TGCGCCAGCAGCTTGGCATGGGTTGGAGAGACCCAGTACTTC. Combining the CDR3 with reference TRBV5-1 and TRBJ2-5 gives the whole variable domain KAGVTQTPRYLIKTRGQQVTLSCSPISGHRSVSWYQQTPGQGLQFLFEYFSETQRNKGNFPGRFSGRQFSNSRSEMNVSTLELGDSALYLCASSLAWVGETQYFGPGTRLLVL.

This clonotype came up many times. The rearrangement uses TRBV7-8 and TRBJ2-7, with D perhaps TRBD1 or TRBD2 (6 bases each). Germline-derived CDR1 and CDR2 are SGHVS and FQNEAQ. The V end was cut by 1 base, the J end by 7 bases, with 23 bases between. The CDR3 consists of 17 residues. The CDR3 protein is CASSLGRRGRPDWEQYF. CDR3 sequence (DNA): TGTGCCAGCAGCTTAGGCCGCCGGGGGCGCCCGGACTGGGAGCAGTACTTC. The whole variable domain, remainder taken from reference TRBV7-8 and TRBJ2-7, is GAGVSQSPRYKVAKRGQDVALRCDPISGHVSLFWYQQALGQGPEFLTYFQNEAQLDKSGLPSDRFFAERPEGSVSTLKIQRTQQEDSAVYLCASSLGRRGRPDWEQYFGPGTRLTVT.